The rows below give T cell receptor beta chains drawn from one sample of a study of post-analysis software for immune sequencing data. Using its own MiXCR run on the PCR reads, TCRdb lists one record per CDR3 protein. Here the sample spans about 770,000 distinct CDR3 sequences, about half being singletons. Sequencing input: blood. These receptors came from a girl aged 10-17 years with multiple sclerosis. Both conserved end residues are part of each CDR3. The order of the fields is J gene, clone size, V gene, D gene, CDR3 DNA, CDR3 protein. The D gene is left open where the match is weak. Size tells how often a clone was seen (once, few, many) or the class of an expanded clone, and some rows leave it out.

TRBJ2-3	-	TRBV2	TRBD2	TGTGCCAGCCAGCGGGAGGCTTTCACAGATACGCAGTATTTT	CASQREAFTDTQYF
TRBJ2-1	few	TRBV2	TRBD2	TGTGCCAGCCGAGGGACTAGCGGAGGTGGGAATGAGCAGTTCTTC	CASRGTSGGGNEQFF
TRBJ2-7	-	TRBV29-1	-	TGCAGCGTTGAAGAAGACACCCCCTACGAGCAGTACTTC	CSVEEDTPYEQYF
TRBJ2-1	few	TRBV10-1	TRBD2	TGCGCCAGCAGTGAAAGACTAGCGGGAGGGCGGTATGAGCAGTTCTTC	CASSERLAGGRYEQFF
TRBJ2-1	-	TRBV7-3	TRBD1	TGTGCCAGCAGATCGACAGGGCGCAATGAGCAGTTCTTC	CASRSTGRNEQFF
TRBJ2-1	-	TRBV4-3	TRBD2	TGCGCCAGCAGCCAAGGCAAACTAGCGGGAGATAGAGAGCAGTTCTTC	CASSQGKLAGDREQFF
TRBJ1-2	few	TRBV9	TRBD1	TGTGCCAGCAGCGTGGGACAGGGAGAAGGGGGTAACTATGGCTACACCTTC	CASSVGQGEGGNYGYTF
TRBJ2-2	-	TRBV6-5	TRBD2	TGTGCCAGCAGTTCGGGGGGCACCGGGGAGCTGTTTTTT	CASSSGGTGELFF
TRBJ2-1	-	TRBV28	-	TGTGCCAGCAGCCCGACCGGCGCGATTTCGGGGAATGAGCAGTTCTTC	CASSPTGAISGNEQFF
TRBJ2-4	few	TRBV12-3/TRBV12-4	-	TGTGCCAGCAGCACACGGGCTGGCGACAATGAGCAGTACTTC	CASSTRAGDNEQYF
TRBJ2-3	-	TRBV12-3/TRBV12-4	-	TGTGCCAGCAGTCTCAGAGCTTCCGGGGGTAGCACAGATACGCAGTATTTT	CASSLRASGGSTDTQYF
TRBJ1-1	-	TRBV7-7	-	TGTGCTAGCAGCCGGAAGGTGAACACTGAAGCTTTCTTT	CASSRKVNTEAFF
TRBJ2-1	few	TRBV3-1	-	TGTGCCAGCGGAGCGGGTCACTCCTACAATGAGCAGTTCTTC	CASGAGHSYNEQFF
TRBJ1-4	few	TRBV20-1	-	TGCAGTGCTAGAGATCGGACGAGAGGGGAAAAACTGTTTTTT	CSARDRTRGEKLFF
TRBJ2-1	-	TRBV5-1	-	TGCGCCAGCGTTGGGATCCTGGTCGATGAGCAGTTCTTC	CASVGILVDEQFF
TRBJ2-3	-	TRBV10-3	TRBD2	TGTGCCATCAGTGGGACTAGCGGGCCTCGCACAGATACGCAGTATTTT	CAISGTSGPRTDTQYF
TRBJ2-7	few	TRBV10-3	-	TGTGCCATCTCCCCAGAGCACTACGAGCAGTACTTC	CAISPEHYEQYF